One sample yielded the 13 T cell receptor beta chains listed below, sequenced in a study of T-cell memory formation after mild COVID-19. TCRdb called the 5' RACE reads again in MiXCR, with one record for every CDR3 protein. The repertoire holds tens of thousands of distinct CDR3 sequences, with approximately 6.8% as singletons. Sequenced sample: PBMCs or a T cell subset sorted from them (not recorded which). Source of these receptors: a man between 18 and 29 years old who had mild COVID-19 (a few samples of this study predate the infection). Cell type and time point are not known.

This clonotype has only a few counts. The chain carries TRBV25-1 and TRBJ1-1; perhaps TRBD1 as D (6 bases). CDR1 is MGHDK and CDR2 is SYGVNS in the germline V gene. The CDR3 totals 14 residues. The V and J ends lost 7 bases and 4 bases respectively, with 16 bases between them. The CDR3 coding sequence is TGTGCCAGCAATGGGGGCCGAAGTGGCACTGAAGCTTTCTTT. Translation gives CASNGGRSGTEAFF.

This clonotype came up a few times. The chain recombines TRBV4-2 with TRBJ2-2, with D hard to call. V was clipped by 0 bases and J by 4 bases, with 6 bases between them. The CDR3 extends over 14 amino acids. Germline lookup yields CDR1 LGHNA and CDR2 YNFKEQ. CDR3 sequence (DNA): TGTGCCAGCAGCCAAGATTTTAGCACCGGGGAGCTGTTTTTT. This translates into CASSQDFSTGELFF.

This clonotype was detected a few times. This chain links TRBV19 with TRBJ2-1; D possibly corresponds to TRBD2 (5 bases). In germline, CDR1 is LNHDA, CDR2 SQIVND (reference sequence). The CDR3 extends over 16 amino acids. The ends were cut back, 1 base at V and 0 bases at J, with 10 bases in the middle. The CDR3 loop reads CASSIAEVSSYNEQFF. The CDR3, as DNA: TGTGCCAGTAGTATAGCGGAGGTCAGCTCCTACAATGAGCAGTTCTTC.

This clonotype has only a few counts. This rearrangement joins TRBV5-1 to TRBJ2-6, with 8 nucleotides matching TRBD1. Germline CDR1 is SGHRS and CDR2 is YFSETQ. The CDR3 spans 18 residues. V shed 0 bases and J 2 bases; nucleotides not matched to a gene: 7. This chain's CDR3 is CASSLAQGAITGANVLTF. As DNA, the CDR3 is TGCGCCAGCAGCTTGGCCCAGGGGGCGATAACTGGGGCCAACGTCCTGACTTTC. Combining the CDR3 with reference TRBV5-1 and TRBJ2-6 gives the whole variable domain KAGVTQTPRYLIKTRGQQVTLSCSPISGHRSVSWYQQTPGQGLQFLFEYFSETQRNKGNFPGRFSGRQFSNSRSEMNVSTLELGDSALYLCASSLAQGAITGANVLTFGAGSRLTVL.

This clonotype was observed a handful of times. This chain uses TRBV7-9 with TRBJ2-3; D may be TRBD2 (5 bases). CDR3 size: 15 residues. Per germline, CDR1 SEHNR and CDR2 FQNEAQ (reference sequence). Trimming pared 5 bases from V and 4 bases from J, leaving 16 bases between. The CDR3 coding sequence is TGTGCCAGCAGCAACCGACGGGCAGCGGCAGATACGCAGTATTTT. Translation gives CASSNRRAAADTQYF.

This clonotype was observed many times. This sequence joins TRBV11-2 and TRBJ2-5; no clear D gene. Trimming shortened V by 1 base and J by 5 bases, and 5 bases separated the two germline ends. The germline gives CDR1 SGHAT, CDR2 FQNNGV. The CDR3 totals 12 residues. CDR3 sequence (DNA): TGTGCCAGCAGCTTAGTACGTGAGACCCAGTACTTC. Translation: CASSLVRETQYF.

The J gene is TRBJ2-5, the V gene TRBV12-3 or TRBV12-4, with D perhaps matching TRBD2 (5 bases). There are 15 residues in the CDR3. V gave up 2 bases and J gave up 4 bases, with 14 bases separating them. The CDR3 region is CASSLRRVSGETQYF. CDR3 sequence (DNA): TGTGCCAGCAGTTTACGGCGGGTGTCCGGAGAGACCCAGTACTTC.

This clonotype was seen only a few times. The V and J genes are TRBV7-2 and TRBJ2-2; 8 bases agree with TRBD1. CDR3 length: 15 amino acids. J lost 3 bases, V lost 2 bases, and 2 bases had no gene match. Germline CDR1 and CDR2: SGHTA and FQGNSA. The DNA of the CDR3 is TGTGCCAGCAGCTTACAGGGGGCGCACACCGGGGAGCTGTTTTTT. As protein: CASSLQGAHTGELFF.

The V and J genes are TRBV29-1 and TRBJ1-5, with a tentative D call TRBD1 (5 bases). Trimming removed 3 bases from V and 4 bases from J, with 25 bases in between. From germline, CDR1 is SQVTM and CDR2 ANQGSEA. The CDR3 has 18 amino acids. CDR3 sequence: CSVDVRKLDRRGNQPQHF. As DNA, the CDR3 is TGCAGCGTTGACGTCAGGAAATTAGACAGACGGGGAAATCAGCCCCAGCATTTT.

In its sample, this clonotype is medium-sized. The chain carries TRBV7-2 and TRBJ2-3; no clear D. The CDR3 consists of 14 residues. CDR1 and CDR2 (germline): SGHTA, FQGNSA. V shed 5 bases and J shed 0 bases, with 9 bases lying between them. CDR3 in DNA: TGTGCCAGCAGCCCCTCGGGTAGCACAGATACGCAGTATTTT. Protein product: CASSPSGSTDTQYF.

J is TRBJ2-2 and V is TRBV6-2 or TRBV6-3, with TRBD1 matching 7 bases. The CDR3 sequence is 16 residues long. Trimming took 6 bases from V and 3 from J; bases not matched to a gene: 10. Germline values: CDR1 MNHEY, CDR2 SVGEGT. CDR3 nucleotides: TGTGCCAGCAGGAACCAGAGGACAGGATACACCGGGGAGCTGTTTTTT. It yields the protein CASRNQRTGYTGELFF.

This clonotype was detected ten times or more. V usage is TRBV7-9 and J usage is TRBJ1-5, with D possibly TRBD1 on 6 matching bases. V was cut by 2 bases and J by 5 bases, with 10 bases left in between. This CDR3 contains 14 residues. The germline V gene has CDR1 SEHNR and CDR2 FQNEAQ (reference sequence). The chain's CDR3 is CASSLLGADQPQHF. CDR3 DNA: TGTGCCAGCAGCTTATTGGGGGCTGATCAGCCCCAGCATTTT.

In this sample, this clonotype turned up a few times. The J gene is TRBJ2-1, the V gene TRBV7-9; 7 bases agree with TRBD2. There are 10 residues in the CDR3. Germline trimming cut 11 bases from V and 9 bases from J; bases unmatched to any gene: 4. Germline CDR1 SEHNR, CDR2 FQNEAQ (reference sequence). CDR3 amino acids: CAPSGSEQFF. The CDR3 DNA follows: TGTGCCCCTAGCGGCTCTGAGCAGTTCTTC.